One and the same sample provided the 15 T cell receptor beta chains below, sequenced in a study of cytomegalovirus exposure and HLA in healthy donors (dated by TCRdb to about 2017). Library construction relied on the immunoSEQ multiplex PCR assay. For the multiplex PCR, a mixture combining 60 forward primers for TCR Vbeta segments and 13 reverse primers for TCR Jbeta segments was used. Here the immuneACCESS table is served through TCRdb, limited to in-frame sequences with V and J called. Missing clones are a known gap in these copies; in checked studies unresolved V genes cover under half, and the rest lacks a known reason. The sample table shows around 140,000 clones, and just under 85% are seen once. Clones ranked in the top ten supply roughly 1.4% of the sample. The sample consisted of PBMCs. The receptors shown here come from a man aged 25 to 40 in good health and CMV-seropositive.

The rearrangement links TRBV9 to TRBJ2-5; 10 nucleotides agree with TRBD1. The V and J ends lost 2 bases and 5 bases, in that order; junction bases with no gene match: 3. Germline V gives CDR1 SGDLS, CDR2 YYNGEE. The CDR3 spans 14 residues. CDR3 sequence (DNA): TGTGCCAGCAGCGTTGGACAGGGGGACGAGACCCAGTACTTC. Its protein is CASSVGQGDETQYF.

The chain uses TRBV11-2 and TRBJ1-2; 7 positions match TRBD1. The CDR3 covers 18 residues. Trimming took 5 bases from V and 4 from J; bases not matched to a gene: 19. Germline CDR1 is SGHAT and CDR2 is FQNNGV. The CDR3 loop reads CASSVTGTARTASYGYTF. In DNA form, the CDR3 reads TGTGCCAGCAGCGTGACTGGGACAGCCCGAACAGCCTCCTATGGCTACACCTTC.

This clone was seen once. J is TRBJ2-5 and V is TRBV6-1; 10 nucleotides align to TRBD2. The CDR3 consists of 15 residues. The V gene's germline CDR1 is MNHNS and CDR2 SASEGT. Trimming cost V 6 bases and J 2 bases; bases outside gene matches: 6. The CDR3: CASSSTLAGQETQYF. DNA for the CDR3: TGTGCCAGCAGCTCCACACTAGCGGGGCAAGAGACCCAGTACTTC.

The rearrangement uses TRBV14 and TRBJ2-1; 12 nucleotides match TRBD2. V was pared by 4 bases and J by 13 bases, with 8 bases of the junction left unmatched. Germline V lookup: CDR1 SGHDN, CDR2 FVKESK. The CDR3 is 14 amino acids. Here the CDR3 reads CASSLLTSGSVQFF. Here the CDR3 DNA reads TGTGCCAGCAGCCTCCTGACTAGCGGGAGTGTACAGTTCTTC.

The gene calls are TRBV10-1 and TRBJ1-5, with D possibly being TRBD1 (5 bases). With 11 bases removed from V and 3 bases from J, the gap between germline ends came to 8 bases. Germline assignment: CDR1 WNHNN and CDR2 SYGVQD (reference sequence). The CDR3 is made up of 11 amino acids. The CDR3 here is CAGGDNQPQHF. Here the CDR3 DNA reads TGCGCCGGGGGGGACAATCAGCCCCAGCATTTT.

This chain uses TRBV28 with TRBJ2-7, with 8 positions matching TRBD2. The germline gives CDR1 MDHEN, CDR2 SYDVKM. The J segment lost 2 bases and the V segment lost 9 bases, leaving 9 bases of the junction unmatched. This CDR3 has 14 amino acids. CDR3 nucleotides: TGTGCCAGTAACGCGGGAGGACGCCCCTACGAGCAGTACTTC. Its protein is CASNAGGRPYEQYF.

This chain uses TRBV20-1 with TRBJ2-5; D might be TRBD1 (5 bases). The CDR3 has 11 residues. Germline assignment: CDR1 DFQATT and CDR2 SNEGSKA (reference sequence). V lost 6 bases and J 4 bases, leaving 9 bases between the germline ends. The CDR3 is CSAIGAETQYF. The CDR3 DNA sequence: TGCAGTGCAATAGGGGCAGAGACCCAGTACTTC.

This clone was found a few times. This rearrangement joins TRBV28 to TRBJ2-1; perhaps TRBD2 as D (6 bases). The CDR3 is 11 amino acids. The ends were cut back, 4 bases at V and 12 bases at J, with 10 bases in the middle. Germline-derived CDR1 and CDR2 are MDHEN and SYDVKM. This CDR3 is CASSSSAVQFF. The CDR3 DNA reads as TGTGCCAGCAGTTCTAGCGCGGTGCAGTTCTTC.

CDR3 nucleotide sequence: TGTGCCAGCAGCTCCGGGAGGGAGGTCACAGATACGCAGTATTTT. Residues: CASSSGREVTDTQYF. The genes are TRBV7-6 and TRBJ2-3, with 8 bases lining up with TRBD2. The V segment lost 4 bases and the J segment 2 bases; nucleotides outside the gene matches: 5. The CDR3 totals 15 residues. Germline-derived CDR1 and CDR2 are SGHVS and FNYEAQ.

This chain connects TRBV5-1 to TRBJ2-3; 8 bases are shared with TRBD1. J lost 1 base, V lost 2 bases, and 6 bases had no gene match. Germline lookup yields CDR1 SGHRS and CDR2 YFSETQ. There are 16 residues in the CDR3. Written as DNA, the CDR3 is TGCGCCAGCAGCTTCGCCCAGGGGGCACGCACAGATACGCAGTATTTT. Translating gives CASSFAQGARTDTQYF.

J is TRBJ2-4 and V is TRBV5-4, with 7 bases matching TRBD1. Germline values: CDR1 SGHNT, CDR2 YYREEE (reference sequence). With V trimmed by 1 base and J by 13 bases, 8 bases remained unmatched. The CDR3 runs 13 residues. This chain's CDR3 is CASSLSGTAEQYF. The DNA of the CDR3 is TGTGCCAGCAGCTTGTCTGGGACAGCAGAACAGTACTTC.

V usage is TRBV13 and J usage is TRBJ2-3, with D perhaps matching TRBD2 (6 bases). The CDR3 runs 13 residues. Germline V lookup: CDR1 PRHDT, CDR2 FYEKMQ (reference sequence). V shed 6 bases and J shed 5 bases, with 12 bases lying between them. CDR3 bases: TGTGCCAGCAGTAACGGACTACGAGATACGCAGTATTTT. Its protein is CASSNGLRDTQYF.

Remarks on this clone: At one end the junction does not follow the germline gene, possibly because of a read error. The rearrangement joins TRBV7-9 to TRBJ1-1; 9 bases are shared with TRBD1. From germline, CDR1 is SEHNR and CDR2 FQNEAQ (reference sequence). This CDR3 has 17 amino acids. This CDR3 is CSSSSHTGGSVDTEAFF. The CDR3, as DNA: TGTTCCAGCAGCTCTCATACAGGGGGCAGCGTGGACACTGAAGCTTTCTTT.

This sequence joins TRBV28 and TRBJ1-2, with D possibly being TRBD1 (5 bases). The CDR3 covers 14 residues. V shed 2 bases and J shed 2 bases, with 9 bases lying between them. Germline V gives CDR1 MDHEN, CDR2 SYDVKM. The CDR3 loop is CASSLPGHNYGYTF. In nucleotides, the CDR3 is TGTGCCAGCAGTTTACCCGGACACAACTATGGCTACACCTTC.

The gene calls are TRBV6-5 and TRBJ1-4; possibly TRBD1 for D (5 bases). Germline CDR1 MNHEY, CDR2 SVGAGI. The CDR3 has 15 residues. The V end lost 6 bases, the J end lost 5 bases, and 16 bases lay between the germline ends. DNA for the CDR3: TGTGCCAGCAGCCTTCGGGACTCTCAGAATGAAAAACTGTTTTTT. The encoded protein is CASSLRDSQNEKLFF.